A selection of T cell receptor beta chains follows, all from one sample in a study of early T cells in non-severe SARS-CoV-2 infection. TCRdb itself ran the 5' RACE reads through MiXCR, one entry per CDR3 protein. The sample holds 45,000 to 65,000 distinct CDR3 sequences, around a tenth seen once. The sample consisted of whole blood. The receptors stem from an adult who was a healthcare worker with PCR-confirmed SARS-CoV-2 infection or an uninfected control (not recorded which). CDR3s leave out the opening cysteine and the closing phenylalanine or tryptophan. D genes are given only for firm matches.

d_gene,v_gene,CDR3aa
NA,TRBV2,ASSEADVLT
TRBD1,TRBV5-6,ASSLAGGKQPQH
NA,TRBV18,ASSPSVTDTQY
NA,TRBV7-3,ASSLRDTSYSYNEQF
TRBD2,TRBV20-1,SATPTGLGTYNEQF
TRBD2,TRBV5-1,ASSLIAGDYNEQF
NA,TRBV2,ASSGDTPNYGYT
TRBD1,TRBV3-1,ASSYRGQGRTDTQY
NA,TRBV6-2/TRBV6-3,ASSYAGLSNEKLF
TRBD2,TRBV15,ATTLAGGPKDTQY
NA,TRBV5-5,ASSLPTGATEAF
NA,TRBV7-8,ASSLALGSGAGTEAF
NA,TRBV20-1,SARAGSYNSPLH
NA,TRBV21-1,ASRPKGGENIAKNIQY
NA,TRBV27,ASSLRQVDYEQY
TRBD2,TRBV13,ASSFRVAGDNEQF
NA,TRBV20-1,SARDVRAEQY
TRBD1,TRBV5-1,ASSLQTGATYEQY
NA,TRBV10-3,AIRDPIGTSQF
NA,TRBV19,ASSIDGANTGELF
NA,TRBV20-1,SAREQTLNTEAF